These 5 T cell receptor beta chains were all obtained from the same sample, sequenced in a study of human T cells and chemical hapten exposure. The sample's time point: patch test 2, 6 weeks after DPC sensitization. Indicated treatment: therapeutic diphenylcyclopropenone sensitization with weekly scalp DPC. TCRdb recomputed calls from the RACE reads with MiXCR, one row per CDR3 protein. The sample lists over 130,000 distinct CDR3 sequences, approximately 12% occurring once. The sample consisted of whole blood, taken in connection with sensitization to the hapten diphenylcyclopropenone (DPC). The receptors come from a woman aged 45 to 65 with alopecia areata. Some clones in this sample may be carry-over from other donors' samples.

This clonotype has a handful of counts. The chain has TRBV3-1 and TRBJ2-7; TRBD2 matches 14 bases. After removal of 6 bases from V and 7 bases from J, the junction contained 8 bases not matched to a gene. The germline V gene encodes CDR1 LGHDT and CDR2 YNNKEL (reference sequence). CDR3 length: 15 residues. In DNA, the CDR3 is TGTGCCAGCAGTCTTGGGACTAGCGGGAGCTTGGAGCAGTACTTC. It codes for CASSLGTSGSLEQYF.

This clonotype was observed a handful of times. This rearrangement joins TRBV20-1 to TRBJ2-3, with D maybe TRBD2 (7 bases). This CDR3 is 17 amino acids long. The germline gives CDR1 DFQATT, CDR2 SNEGSKA (reference sequence). The germline V and J ends were trimmed by 1 base and 1 base, with 18 bases remaining between them. The CDR3 is CSARALGGASRTDTQYF. CDR3 DNA: TGCAGTGCTAGAGCTTTGGGGGGGGCCTCCCGCACAGATACGCAGTATTTT.

This sequence joins TRBV5-1 and TRBJ2-4; TRBD1 is a possible D gene (6 bases). CDR3 size: 14 residues. Trimming took off 2 bases at V and 8 bases at J, with 14 bases between the two ends. Germline assignment: CDR1 SGHRS and CDR2 YFSETQ. CDR3: CASSFTGHQDIQYF. DNA of the CDR3: TGCGCCAGCAGCTTCACGGGACACCAAGACATTCAGTACTTC.

This clonotype was detected a few times. V gene TRBV12-3 or TRBV12-4 combines with J gene TRBJ1-4; the match to TRBD1 covers 8 bases. The CDR3 runs 14 residues. Unmatched junction bases numbered 3, after V lost 5 bases and J lost 4 bases. CDR3 nucleotide sequence: TGTGCCAGCAGTGGGACAGGCATTAATGAAAAACTGTTTTTT. It specifies CASSGTGINEKLFF.

Regarding this clonotype: No conserved phenylalanine or tryptophan ends this CDR3, so it is likely a read error. The V and J genes are TRBV28 and TRBJ1-3, with a possible D match to TRBD1 (6 bases). Germline V lookup: CDR1 MDHEN, CDR2 SYDVKM. The CDR3 is made up of 15 amino acids. The V end lost 2 bases, the J end lost 2 bases, and 10 bases lay between the germline ends. The chain's CDR3 is CASSLQGMTGNTIYL. In DNA form, the CDR3 reads TGTGCCAGCAGTTTACAGGGGATGACTGGAAACACCATATATTTG.